The 19 T cell receptor beta chains listed next were all sequenced from one sample in a study of blood T cell repertoires in COVID-19. Profiled with immunoSEQ multiplex PCR; TCRdb holds only in-frame clones, not every one. The repertoire holds roughly 130,000 clones, approximately 86% seen once, with about 2.5% in the top ten. The sample was PBMCs or T cells enriched from blood (not recorded which). These receptors were obtained from a woman aged 50 to 60 who had recovered from COVID-19.

The chain uses TRBV6-2 or TRBV6-3 and TRBJ2-1; TRBD2 is a possible D gene (6 bases). V lost 0 bases, J lost 8 bases, and 8 bases lay in between. The germline gives CDR1 MNHEY, CDR2 SVGEGT. This CDR3 region has 13 residues. The CDR3 region has the DNA TGTGCCAGCAGTTACTCTGGGGACTATGAGCAGTTCTTC. Translated, it gives CASSYSGDYEQFF.

The chain is built from TRBV9 and TRBJ2-3; tentative D call: TRBD2 (6 bases). The V gene's germline CDR1 is SGDLS and CDR2 YYNGEE. This CDR3 contains 12 residues. V dropped 4 bases and J dropped 6 bases, with 9 bases sitting between them. CDR3 loop: CASSTGTDTQYF. CDR3 in DNA: TGTGCCAGCAGCACCGGGACTGATACGCAGTATTTT.

The chain links TRBV7-2 to TRBJ1-2; TRBD1 aligns across 7 bases. V lost 5 bases and J lost 0; bases outside the gene matches: 12. CDR3 size: 17 residues. Germline values: CDR1 SGHTA, CDR2 FQGNSA. The DNA of the CDR3 is TGTGCCAGCAGCCCCCAAGGGACAGCGAGAGCTAACTATGGCTACACCTTC. It codes for CASSPQGTARANYGYTF. The entire variable domain, with the rest obtained from reference TRBV7-2 and TRBJ1-2, is as follows: GAGVSQSPSNKVTEKGKDVELRCDPISGHTALYWYRQSLGQGLEFLIYFQGNSAPDKSGLPSDRFSAERTGGSVSTLTIQRTQQEDSAVYLCASSPQGTARANYGYTFGSGTRLTVV.

This clone has just one count. This chain joins TRBV24-1 and TRBJ2-3; D is perhaps TRBD1 (6 bases). The length of the CDR3 is 16 residues. Germline lookup yields CDR1 KGHDR and CDR2 SFDVKD. Trimming shortened V by 3 bases and J by 1 base, and 13 bases separated the two germline ends. DNA of the CDR3: TGTGCCACCAGTGATAAACAGGGCAGGGGCACAGATACGCAGTATTTT. It is translated as CATSDKQGRGTDTQYF.

The chain links TRBV19 to TRBJ1-3; possible D gene TRBD1, 6 bases. Germline CDR1 LNHDA, CDR2 SQIVND (reference sequence). There are 12 residues in the CDR3. V lost 9 bases and J 13 bases, leaving 19 bases between the germline ends. CDR3 DNA: TGTGCCAGGGGGGCTCTGGAAACACCAATATATTTT. It specifies CARGALETPIYF.

This clone has a single count. The chain carries TRBV24-1 and TRBJ2-5; D remains unclear. The CDR3 totals 12 residues. Germline V gene lookup returns CDR1 KGHDR and CDR2 SFDVKD. V was cut by 5 bases and J by 5 bases, with 8 bases left in between. The CDR3 sequence: CATSGSEETQYF. The CDR3, as DNA: TGTGCCACCAGTGGGTCCGAGGAGACCCAGTACTTC.

The chain uses TRBV30 and TRBJ2-7; D possibly corresponds to TRBD2 (5 bases). V dropped 8 bases and J dropped 2 bases, with 13 bases sitting between them. CDR1 is GTSNPN and CDR2 is SVGIG in the germline V gene (reference sequence). CDR3 size: 12 residues. The CDR3 reads CAGRWGAYEQYF. CDR3 nucleotide sequence: TGTGCCGGCCGGTGGGGAGCCTACGAGCAGTACTTC.

Turning to this clone: One end of the junction fails to match germline, which may point to a read error. The chain joins TRBV2 to TRBJ1-6; D call uncertain. This CDR3 comprises 9 residues. CDR1 SNHLY and CDR2 FYNNEI come from the germline V gene. The CDR3 nucleotides read TGTGCCAGCAGTGAACCGACAAGGTTT. This encodes CASSEPTRF.

The CDR3 nucleotides read TGCGCCAGCAGCCCCGGGACATCGATAGCCAAAAACATTCAGTACTTC. Its protein is CASSPGTSIAKNIQYF. This sequence joins TRBV5-1 and TRBJ2-4; the D gene is possibly TRBD1 (6 bases). This CDR3 has 16 residues. V was cut by 4 bases and J by 0 bases, with 14 bases left in between. Germline assignment: CDR1 SGHRS and CDR2 YFSETQ.

CDR3 region: CASSFSPSGGSETQYF. DNA for the CDR3: TGCGCCAGCAGCTTTTCCCCTAGCGGGGGATCGGAGACCCAGTACTTC. This rearrangement joins TRBV5-1 to TRBJ2-5, with TRBD2 matching 10 bases. V was clipped by 2 bases and J by 5 bases; unmatched bases: 9. Germline V gene sequence: CDR1 SGHRS, CDR2 YFSETQ. This CDR3 has 16 residues.

The chain uses TRBV6-5 and TRBJ2-1; a weak D match, TRBD1 (6 bases). The germline V and J ends were trimmed by 7 bases and 0 bases, with 13 bases remaining between them. Germline CDR1 reads MNHEY; CDR2 reads SVGAGI. The CDR3 length is 15 residues. The CDR3 loop reads CASTTQGSSYNEQFF. In nucleotides, the CDR3 is TGTGCCAGCACGACACAGGGAAGCTCCTACAATGAGCAGTTCTTC.

The table lists this clone with a few counts. V usage is TRBV7-9 and J usage is TRBJ2-3; 15 bases match TRBD2. The junction had 8 bases not matched to a gene; V was cut back by 1 base and J by 6 bases. Germline values: CDR1 SEHNR, CDR2 FQNEAQ (reference sequence). The CDR3 length is 18 residues. This chain's CDR3 is CASSLVGTSGGLVDTQYF. In DNA form, the CDR3 reads TGTGCCAGCAGCTTAGTTGGGACTAGCGGGGGGCTTGTGGATACGCAGTATTTT.

V gene TRBV29-1 combines with J gene TRBJ2-3; 9 nucleotides agree with TRBD1. The V segment lost 5 bases and the J segment 5 bases; nucleotides outside the gene matches: 8. Germline assignment: CDR1 SQVTM and CDR2 ANQGSEA. The CDR3 totals 14 residues. The DNA of the CDR3 is TGCAGCGTTCACGGACAGGGGAGTGTAGATACGCAGTATTTT. It is translated as CSVHGQGSVDTQYF.

The J gene is TRBJ2-5, the V gene TRBV5-1; D is perhaps TRBD2 (6 bases). The germline V gene has CDR1 SGHRS and CDR2 YFSETQ. The CDR3 contains 14 residues. V lost 4 bases, J lost 3 bases, and 13 bases lay in between. CDR3 in DNA: TGCGCCAGCAGCGGGGGGTGGAGGGAAGAGACCCAGTACTTC. Its translation is CASSGGWREETQYF.

J is TRBJ2-2 and V is TRBV7-6; possibly TRBD1 for D (5 bases). The CDR3 covers 13 residues. The ends were cut back, 5 bases at V and 5 bases at J, with 9 bases in the middle. Germline CDR1 SGHVS, CDR2 FNYEAQ. Here the CDR3 reads CASSQTVTGELFF. As DNA, the CDR3 is TGTGCCAGCAGCCAGACAGTGACCGGGGAGCTGTTTTTT.

The chain recombines TRBV27 with TRBJ2-7, with D perhaps TRBD2 (6 bases). V gave up 6 bases and J gave up 2 bases, with 17 bases separating them. Germline V lookup: CDR1 MNHEY, CDR2 SMNVEV (reference sequence). This CDR3 has 15 residues. CDR3 bases: TGTGCCAGCAGCCCGGGACTGCAATTCACCTACGAGCAGTACTTC. Encoded protein: CASSPGLQFTYEQYF.

The V call is TRBV6-2 or TRBV6-3, the J call TRBJ2-7; the match to TRBD2 covers 7 bases. Per the germline V gene, CDR1 is MNHEY and CDR2 is SVGEGT. This CDR3 has 17 residues. The V and J ends lost 2 bases and 0 bases, in that order; junction bases with no gene match: 10. The CDR3 here is CASSYPQGLPFSYEQYF. The CDR3 DNA reads TGTGCCAGCAGTTACCCCCAGGGACTACCATTCTCCTACGAGCAGTACTTC.

The rearrangement joins TRBV28 to TRBJ2-3; D gene unclear. Trimming stripped 3 bases from V and 4 bases from J, with 8 bases between. CDR3 size: 13 residues. CDR1 is MDHEN, CDR2 SYDVKM, per germline. The CDR3 spells CASSLAQSDTQYF. CDR3 nucleotide sequence: TGTGCCAGCAGTTTGGCCCAGTCAGATACGCAGTATTTT.

The J gene is TRBJ2-2, the V gene TRBV30, with D possibly being TRBD2 (6 bases). The CDR3 totals 14 residues. Trimming took 4 bases from V and 4 from J, leaving 13 bases between them. Germline CDR1 and CDR2: GTSNPN and SVGIG (reference sequence). The CDR3: CAWTRDSGTGELFF. The CDR3 DNA follows: TGTGCCTGGACCAGGGACTCGGGCACCGGGGAGCTGTTTTTT.